A selection of T cell receptor beta chains follows, all from one sample in a study of post-analysis software for immune sequencing data. MiXCR, applied by TCRdb to the PCR reads, yields one record per CDR3 protein. The sample holds around 250,000 distinct CDR3 sequences, 35% to 45% seen once. The source material was blood. These receptors came from a girl aged 5-17 years with multiple sclerosis. Each CDR3 is given with its conserved first and last residue. Each record gives: J gene, D gene, clone size, V gene, CDR3 protein, CDR3 DNA. A D gene is named only where the DNA matches it firmly. Not all rows give a size; the values are once, few, many and, for expanded clones, a class.

TRBJ2-5,TRBD2,once,TRBV29-1,CSVGGGASQETQYF,TGCAGCGTTGGCGGGGGGGCCAGCCAAGAGACCCAGTACTTC
TRBJ2-5,TRBD2,once,TRBV3-1,CASSPGLGQYF,TGTGCCAGCAGCCCGGGACTAGGGCAGTACTTC
TRBJ2-3,.,.,TRBV7-3,CASSPVRGSTDAQYF,TGTGCCAGCAGCCCTGTAAGGGGGAGCACAGATGCGCAGTATTTT
TRBJ2-3,TRBD2,many,TRBV12-3/TRBV12-4,CASSFSSGRTDTQYF,TGTGCCAGCAGTTTTTCCAGCGGGAGAACAGATACGCAGTATTTT
TRBJ1-1,TRBD1,.,TRBV20-1,CSAPGQGPVANTEAFF,TGCAGTGCTCCAGGACAGGGACCAGTCGCGAACACTGAAGCTTTCTTT
TRBJ2-1,.,.,TRBV13,CAGSLGQSYNEQFF,TGTGCCGGCAGCTTAGGCCAGAGTTACAATGAGCAGTTCTTC
TRBJ1-2,.,.,TRBV6-5,CASSYRPGPINYGHTF,TGTGCCAGCAGTTACCGGCCGGGACCGATTAACTATGGCCACACCTTC
TRBJ2-7,.,many,TRBV12-3/TRBV12-4,CASSTGYEQYF,TGTGCCAGCAGTACGGGGTACGAGCAGTACTTC
TRBJ1-5,.,few,TRBV28,CASMVAGAGDQPQHF,TGTGCCAGCATGGTGGCAGGGGCAGGGGATCAGCCCCAGCATTTT
TRBJ2-1,.,many,TRBV7-8,CATSNSGTVNEQFF,TGTGCCACCTCTAACTCAGGGACGGTCAATGAGCAGTTCTTC
TRBJ1-2,.,once,TRBV5-6,CASSFARRDYGYTF,TGTGCCAGCAGCTTCGCCAGGAGGGACTATGGCTACACCTTC
TRBJ2-1,TRBD2,.,TRBV14,CASSQRGGRGNSYNEQFF,TGTGCCAGCAGCCAACGGGGGGGCAGGGGTAACTCCTACAATGAGCAGTTCTTC
TRBJ2-5,TRBD1,.,TRBV15,CATKQGTGETQYF,TGTGCCACTAAACAGGGGACGGGCGAGACCCAGTACTTC
TRBJ2-3,TRBD2,many,TRBV20-1,CSARGTSGRDTQYF,TGCAGTGCTAGAGGGACTAGCGGGAGAGATACGCAGTATTTT
TRBJ2-5,.,few,TRBV12-3/TRBV12-4,CASSFFGETQYF,TGTGCCAGCAGTTTTTTCGGGGAGACCCAGTACTTC
TRBJ2-5,.,.,TRBV6-1,CASSPSAEETQYF,TGTGCCAGCAGCCCATCAGCGGAAGAGACCCAGTACTTC
TRBJ2-2,TRBD1,.,TRBV10-3,CAISERTGAGGELFF,TGTGCCATCAGTGAACGGACAGGGGCCGGCGGGGAGCTGTTTTTT
TRBJ1-4,TRBD1,few,TRBV2,CASRSIKPGQMHEKLFF,TGTGCCAGCAGATCAATAAAGCCGGGACAGATGCACGAAAAACTGTTTTTT
TRBJ2-1,TRBD2,.,TRBV24-1,CATGEPGGEYNKQFF,TGTGCCACCGGGGAGCCGGGGGGGGAGTACAATAAGCAGTTCTTC
TRBJ2-1,TRBD2,many,TRBV10-2,CASSAASGNVNNEQFF,TGCGCCAGCAGTGCGGCTAGCGGGAACGTCAACAATGAGCAGTTCTTC
TRBJ2-1,TRBD2,.,TRBV29-1,CSVEGLAGYNEQFF,TGCAGCGTTGAGGGACTAGCGGGATACAATGAGCAGTTCTTC
TRBJ2-1,TRBD2,many,TRBV11-2,CASSLPSSGVYNEQFF,TGTGCCAGCAGCTTACCCTCTAGCGGGGTATACAATGAGCAGTTCTTC
TRBJ1-1,.,.,TRBV7-9,CACSLRGRTEAFF,TGTGCCTGCAGCTTACGGGGTCGGACTGAAGCTTTCTTT
TRBJ2-3,.,.,TRBV12-3/TRBV12-4,CASVRVGGDTQYF,TGTGCCAGCGTCCGAGTGGGTGGAGATACGCAGTATTTT
TRBJ2-7,TRBD1,.,TRBV6-2/TRBV6-3,CASNYPGQGAYEQYF,TGTGCCAGCAATTATCCGGGACAGGGGGCCTACGAGCAGTACTTC
TRBJ1-5,.,.,TRBV6-2/TRBV6-3,CASSYVAGNQPQHF,TGTGCCAGCAGTTACGTGGCAGGGAATCAGCCCCAGCATTTT
TRBJ2-2,.,.,TRBV29-1,CSVGGTTNTGELFF,TGCAGCGTTGGAGGCACGACGAACACTGGGGAGCTGTTTTTT
TRBJ2-1,.,many,TRBV28,CASRRDNEYEQFF,TGTGCCAGCAGGCGCGACAACGAATATGAGCAGTTCTTC
TRBJ2-7,TRBD1,.,TRBV4-1,CASSQGPNNRGYEQYF,TGCGCCAGCAGCCAAGGCCCCAACAACAGGGGATACGAGCAGTACTTC
TRBJ2-3,.,.,TRBV5-1,CASSMGSGGDTQYF,TGCGCCAGCAGCATGGGGTCGGGTGGGGATACGCAGTATTTT
TRBJ2-1,.,many,TRBV5-1,CASSSSNRVHEQFF,TGCGCCAGCAGCTCTAGCAATAGGGTACATGAGCAGTTCTTC
TRBJ2-5,.,many,TRBV20-1,CSARKRDSRETQYF,TGCAGTGCTAGAAAGAGGGACTCCCGGGAGACCCAGTACTTC
TRBJ2-7,.,.,TRBV20-1,CSARGSSEQYF,TGCAGTGCTAGGGGGAGTTCCGAGCAGTACTTC
TRBJ2-2,.,many,TRBV5-1,CASSLAASNTGELFF,TGCGCCAGCAGCTTGGCCGCATCGAACACCGGGGAGCTGTTTTTT
TRBJ2-2,TRBD2,.,TRBV24-1,CATSDEGLAGVGELFF,TGTGCCACCAGTGATGAGGGACTAGCGGGAGTCGGGGAGCTGTTTTTT
TRBJ2-2,TRBD1,.,TRBV5-1,CASRGQAGSANTGELFF,TGCGCCAGCCGGGGACAGGCCGGTTCAGCGAACACCGGGGAGCTGTTTTTT
TRBJ1-2,.,.,TRBV20-1,CSAARDMGLYGYTF,TGCAGTGCGGCCCGGGATATGGGACTCTATGGCTACACCTTC
TRBJ1-5,.,.,TRBV7-9,CASSGGGQPQHF,TGTGCCAGCAGCGGGGGTGGTCAGCCCCAGCATTTT
TRBJ2-5,.,many,TRBV19,CASRARGETQYF,TGTGCCAGTAGGGCCCGGGGGGAGACCCAGTACTTC
TRBJ1-6,.,few,TRBV25-1,CASSESQGGNSPLHF,TGTGCCAGCAGTGAATCCCAGGGTGGTAATTCACCCCTCCACTTT
TRBJ1-5,TRBD1,many,TRBV6-6,CASSSGQGARPQPQHF,TGTGCCAGCAGTTCCGGACAGGGGGCGCGGCCTCAGCCCCAGCATTTT
TRBJ2-1,TRBD1,many,TRBV19,CASNPGTGPNEQFF,TGTGCCAGTAACCCCGGGACAGGGCCAAATGAGCAGTTCTTC
TRBJ2-5,.,many,TRBV6-1,CASSEGGLPGETQYF,TGTGCCAGCAGTGAAGGGGGCCTCCCCGGTGAGACCCAGTACTTC
TRBJ1-4,.,many,TRBV18,CASSLNKGGADRLFF,TGTGCCAGCTCCCTGAATAAGGGGGGGGCAGACCGCCTGTTTTTT
TRBJ2-5,TRBD2,.,TRBV20-1,CSARDQTSWKTQYF,TGCAGTGCTAGAGACCAGACTAGCTGGAAGACCCAGTACTTC